These 3 T cell receptor beta chains came from one sample sequenced in a study of control samples from healthy donors and cancer patients. Data came from immunoSEQ multiplex PCR; TCRdb stores just in-frame clones and leaves some out. Of about 180,000 clones listed, just over 90% are singletons. The material sequenced was blood. Receptor source: a man aged 25-40 years in good health.

This sequence joins TRBV5-1 and TRBJ1-5; no clear D. Germline CDR1 and CDR2: SGHRS and YFSETQ. The CDR3 covers 13 residues. V lost 4 bases and J lost 3, with 8 bases in between. Written as DNA, the CDR3 is TGCGCCAGCAGCGTGGGGAACAATCAGCCCCAGCATTTT. Amino acid sequence: CASSVGNNQPQHF.

This clone appeared a single time. The chain couples TRBV6-6 to TRBJ2-5; 8 bases line up with TRBD2. Germline values: CDR1 MNHNY, CDR2 SVGAGI (reference sequence). The CDR3 spans 17 residues. Unmatched junction bases numbered 16, after V lost 5 bases and J lost 5 bases. The CDR3 here is CASSRLRTAGGVETQYF. Here the CDR3 DNA reads TGTGCCAGCAGTCGCCTTCGAACTGCGGGGGGCGTCGAGACCCAGTACTTC.

This sequence joins TRBV7-7 and TRBJ2-7; the D gene is possibly TRBD1 (6 bases). The V gene lost 5 bases and the J gene lost 6 bases, with 20 bases spanning the gap. This CDR3 is built from 15 residues. The V gene's germline CDR1 is SSHAT and CDR2 FNYEAQ (reference sequence). CDR3 bases: TGTGCCAGCAGCCCGAAGACAGGCGGCCCGCCCGAGCAGTACTTC. Its protein product is CASSPKTGGPPEQYF.